Presented here are 8 T cell receptor beta chains from one specimen sequenced in a study of shared clonotypes between healthy human individuals. Data came from immunoSEQ multiplex PCR; TCRdb stores just in-frame clones and leaves some out. Here the sample spans around 1.6 million clones, 98% being singletons. The material sequenced was naive CD4+ T cells sorted from blood. Documented subset: CD45RA+ positively selected. These receptors were collected from a man aged 25-45 years in good health.

The chain links TRBV2 to TRBJ2-5, with D perhaps TRBD2 (6 bases). Germline V gene data show CDR1 as SNHLY and CDR2 as FYNNEI. Trimming removed 5 bases at V and 3 bases at J, with 10 bases between. The CDR3 spans 13 residues. The DNA for the CDR3 is TGTGCCAGCAGTTCGGGACTTGAAGAGACCCAGTACTTC. It yields the protein CASSSGLEETQYF. Filled out from reference TRBV2 and TRBJ2-5, the complete variable domain reads EPEVTQTPSHQVTQMGQEVILRCVPISNHLYFYWYRQILGQKVEFLVSFYNNEISEKSEIFDDQFSVERPDGSNFTLKIRSTKLEDSAMYFCASSSGLEETQYFGPGTRLLVL.

This clone has only a few counts. Other DNA sequences in this sample translate to the same CDR3. The chain employs TRBV28 and TRBJ2-7; D is perhaps TRBD2 (5 bases). Per the germline V gene, CDR1 is MDHEN and CDR2 is SYDVKM. V gave up 8 bases and J gave up 0 bases, with 5 bases separating them. CDR3 length equals 11 residues. The CDR3 protein is CASGSSYEQYF. CDR3 bases: TGTGCCAGCGGGAGCTCCTACGAGCAGTACTTC. The whole variable domain, remainder taken from reference TRBV28 and TRBJ2-7, is DVKVTQSSRYLVKRTGEKVFLECVQDMDHENMFWYRQDPGLGLRLIYFSYDVKMKEKGDIPEGYSVSREKKERFSLILESASTNQTSMYLCASGSSYEQYFGPGTRLTVT.

This clone appeared once. V is TRBV6-1 and J is TRBJ1-2; D uncertain. CDR1 is MNHNS and CDR2 is SASEGT in the germline V gene. The germline V and J ends were trimmed by 3 bases and 2 bases, with 7 bases remaining between them. There are 13 residues in the CDR3. The CDR3 nucleotides read TGTGCCAGCAGTGAGTGGGCAAACTATGGCTACACCTTC. Translated: CASSEWANYGYTF.

V gene TRBV6-5 combines with J gene TRBJ1-5; 10 nucleotides match TRBD1. The germline V gene encodes CDR1 MNHEY and CDR2 SVGAGI. V trimming: 6 bases; J trimming: 5 bases; junction bases outside the gene matches: 4. The CDR3 is 14 residues long. CDR3 sequence: CASRTGGRDQPQHF. CDR3 coding DNA: TGTGCCAGCAGGACAGGGGGCCGGGATCAGCCCCAGCATTTT.

The V call is TRBV11-2, the J call TRBJ2-1; 12 bases are shared with TRBD2. Germline lookup yields CDR1 SGHAT and CDR2 FQNNGV. The CDR3 has 17 amino acids. V gave up 0 bases and J gave up 4 bases; unmatched junction bases: 4. The CDR3 sequence: CASSLDLLAGGYNEQFF. In DNA, the CDR3 is TGTGCCAGCAGCTTAGATCTGCTAGCGGGAGGGTACAATGAGCAGTTCTTC. The full variable domain, completed using reference TRBV11-2 and TRBJ2-1, is EAGVAQSPRYKIIEKRQSVAFWCNPISGHATLYWYQQILGQGPKLLIQFQNNGVVDDSQLPKDRFSAERLKGVDSTLKIQPAKLEDSAVYLCASSLDLLAGGYNEQFFGPGTRLTVL.

The rearrangement links TRBV13 to TRBJ2-7; 8 bases are shared with TRBD2. The V and J ends lost 2 bases and 2 bases, in that order; junction bases with no gene match: 5. The V gene's germline CDR1 is PRHDT and CDR2 FYEKMQ (reference sequence). The CDR3 sequence is 15 residues long. The CDR3 sequence is CASSLMSGSTYEQYF. The CDR3 region has the DNA TGTGCCAGCAGCTTAATGAGCGGGAGTACCTACGAGCAGTACTTC.

The V call is TRBV19, the J call TRBJ2-2; 11 bases map to TRBD2. Germline V gene sequence: CDR1 LNHDA, CDR2 SQIVND (reference sequence). The V segment lost 7 bases and the J segment 4 bases; nucleotides outside the gene matches: 11. This CDR3 is built from 17 residues. CDR3 sequence (DNA): TGTGCCAGTACCGTTACTAGCGGGAGTCTCCCCACCGGGGAGCTGTTTTTT. It codes for CASTVTSGSLPTGELFF.

This sequence joins TRBV14 and TRBJ1-1; 7 bases align to TRBD1. Looked up from germline, CDR1 is SGHDN and CDR2 is FVKESK. V was clipped by 1 base and J by 11 bases; unmatched bases: 10. CDR3 size: 14 residues. The CDR3 is CASSQVDRAGVAFF. The CDR3 coding sequence is TGTGCCAGCAGCCAAGTTGACAGGGCGGGTGTGGCTTTCTTT.